The 16 T cell receptor beta chains listed next were all sequenced from one sample in a study of cytomegalovirus exposure and HLA in healthy donors. It was with 60 Vbeta and 13 Jbeta primers that the PCR ran. The method was immunoSEQ multiplex PCR; TCRdb's version includes in-frame clones alone and lacks a portion of them. The repertoire includes 70,000 to 85,000 clones, 70% to 80% of them detected once, and more than 8% sits in the top ten. Sequenced material: PBMCs. Every receptor here comes from a man aged 40-49 years in good health and CMV-seropositive.

V and J are TRBV2 and TRBJ2-7; unclear D gene. Looked up from germline, CDR1 is SNHLY and CDR2 is FYNNEI. CDR3 length: 13 amino acids. The ends were cut back, 5 bases at V and 7 bases at J, with 15 bases in the middle. The CDR3 loop reads CASSSGPSREQYF. The DNA for the CDR3 is TGTGCCAGCAGTTCCGGCCCCTCTAGGGAGCAGTACTTC.

The chain links TRBV30 to TRBJ2-5; TRBD2 matches at 9 bases. The V segment lost 0 bases and the J segment 4 bases; nucleotides outside the gene matches: 6. Germline V lookup: CDR1 GTSNPN, CDR2 SVGIG (reference sequence). This CDR3 contains 15 residues. CDR3: CAWSVRGGAGETQYF. CDR3 DNA: TGTGCCTGGAGTGTACGCGGGGGGGCGGGAGAGACCCAGTACTTC.

The rearrangement joins TRBV28 to TRBJ1-1, with a possible D match to TRBD1 (5 bases). The CDR3 totals 13 residues. Germline lookup yields CDR1 MDHEN and CDR2 SYDVKM. Between the trimmed V and J ends, which lost 4 bases and 0 bases, there was a span of 6 bases. CDR3 protein: CASSSGMNTEAFF. The CDR3 DNA sequence: TGTGCCAGCAGTTCAGGGATGAACACTGAAGCTTTCTTT.

This chain connects TRBV5-6 to TRBJ2-1; TRBD1 matches 9 bases. The CDR3 spans 16 residues. V was clipped by 3 bases and J by 5 bases; unmatched bases: 9. Germline V gene sequence: CDR1 SGHDT, CDR2 YYEEEE. This chain's CDR3 is CASSSSYRGHNNEQFF. The DNA for the CDR3 is TGTGCCAGCAGCTCATCATACAGGGGGCATAACAATGAGCAGTTCTTC.

The chain links TRBV30 to TRBJ1-1; 9 nucleotides align to TRBD1. V lost 3 bases and J lost 5; bases outside the gene matches: 10. Germline V gene sequence: CDR1 GTSNPN, CDR2 SVGIG (reference sequence). There are 15 residues in the CDR3. The CDR3 here is CAWRGQGMGRTEAFF. The CDR3 DNA reads TGTGCCTGGAGGGGACAGGGAATGGGTAGGACTGAAGCTTTCTTT.

CDR3 sequence: CSVDRSYGYTF. As DNA, the CDR3 is TGCAGCGTTGACAGGTCCTATGGCTACACCTTC. This chain connects TRBV29-1 to TRBJ1-2, with D uncertain. From germline, CDR1 is SQVTM and CDR2 ANQGSEA. V was shortened by 3 bases and J by 4 bases, with 6 bases between the two germline ends. This CDR3 comprises 11 residues.

This chain uses TRBV2 with TRBJ2-3; TRBD1 might be the D (5 bases). This CDR3 has 14 amino acids. Trimming shortened V by 4 bases and J by 2 bases, and 10 bases separated the two germline ends. The germline V gene encodes CDR1 SNHLY and CDR2 FYNNEI. This chain's CDR3 is CASSAVQATDTQYF. The CDR3 DNA reads TGTGCCAGCAGTGCTGTACAGGCCACAGATACGCAGTATTTT.

The rearrangement links TRBV11-3 to TRBJ2-1; 8 bases are a match to TRBD1. Germline V gene lookup returns CDR1 SGHNT and CDR2 YENEEA. The V and J ends lost 5 bases and 7 bases, in that order; junction bases with no gene match: 10. This CDR3 has 15 residues. The CDR3 sequence is CASSLDRVGVNEQFF. The CDR3 nucleotides read TGTGCCAGCAGCCTGGACAGGGTCGGTGTGAATGAGCAGTTCTTC.

The chain uses TRBV2 and TRBJ1-2; 8 bases match TRBD1. Germline V gene data show CDR1 as SNHLY and CDR2 as FYNNEI. The CDR3 sequence is 14 residues long. V gave up 3 bases and J gave up 8 bases; unmatched junction bases: 8. For the CDR3, the DNA is TGTGCCAGCAGTGACAGGGGGCGCAACTCCGGCTACACCTTC. Translating gives CASSDRGRNSGYTF.

The chain is built from TRBV7-2 and TRBJ1-1, with 8 positions matching TRBD1. The CDR3 runs 14 residues. Looked up from germline, CDR1 is SGHTA and CDR2 is FQGNSA. The V gene end was trimmed by 3 bases and the J gene end by 1 base; junction bases not matched to a gene: 1. The CDR3 region has the DNA TGTGCCAGCAGCTTCGGGACAGGGAACACTGAAGCTTTCTTT. The encoded protein is CASSFGTGNTEAFF.

This sequence joins TRBV6-1 and TRBJ2-5, with D possibly being TRBD2 (6 bases). CDR1 is MNHNS and CDR2 is SASEGT in the germline V gene. The CDR3 spans 18 residues. Trimming removed 0 bases from V and 5 bases from J, with 22 bases in between. The CDR3 is CASSEARGGAAVGETQYF. CDR3 nucleotide sequence: TGTGCCAGCAGTGAAGCGCGAGGCGGGGCGGCTGTAGGGGAGACCCAGTACTTC.

The chain carries TRBV19 and TRBJ2-1; D call uncertain. This CDR3 spans 13 amino acids. Germline V lookup: CDR1 LNHDA, CDR2 SQIVND (reference sequence). Trimming shortened V by 7 bases and J by 3 bases, and 10 bases separated the two germline ends. The CDR3 DNA reads as TGTGCCAGTACGGAAGGAGTCTACAATGAGCAGTTCTTC. This sequence encodes CASTEGVYNEQFF.

The chain links TRBV28 to TRBJ1-5; 11 positions agree with TRBD1. V gave up 10 bases and J gave up 6 bases; unmatched junction bases: 5. The CDR3 length is 13 residues. The germline gives CDR1 MDHEN, CDR2 SYDVKM. CDR3 residues: CAIRDRGIQPQHF. CDR3 DNA: TGTGCCATCCGGGACAGGGGGATTCAGCCCCAGCATTTT.

This clone was counted a few times. V gene TRBV10-1 combines with J gene TRBJ2-3; 7 nucleotides line up with TRBD2. With 7 bases clipped from V and 0 bases from J, the junction kept 7 bases outside the gene matches. The germline gives CDR1 WNHNN, CDR2 SYGVQD (reference sequence). This CDR3 spans 15 amino acids. The CDR3: CASIPGTTSTDTQYF. CDR3 sequence (DNA): TGCGCCAGCATCCCCGGGACTACTAGCACAGATACGCAGTATTTT.

This clone was seen once. V and J are TRBV10-3 and TRBJ2-1, with D perhaps TRBD2 (6 bases). Germline-derived CDR1 and CDR2 are ENHRY and SYGVKD. This CDR3 has 13 residues. V was cut by 1 base and J by 8 bases, with 9 bases left in between. CDR3 nucleotides: TGTGCCATCAGTGAGTATGGAGGGGATGAGCAGTTCTTC. It codes for CAISEYGGDEQFF.

This clone has a handful of counts. The J gene is TRBJ1-2, the V gene TRBV18; D unresolved. V lost 3 bases and J 6 bases, leaving 11 bases between the germline ends. The V gene's germline CDR1 is KGHSH and CDR2 LQKENI. The CDR3 loop spans 13 amino acids. In nucleotides, the CDR3 is TGTGCCAGCTCACCTCTAAGGGAGGATGGCTACACCTTC. Its translation: CASSPLREDGYTF.